The text below deals with one TCR beta chain. The data were taken from a study of blood T cell repertoires in COVID-19. Sequencing was performed with immunoSEQ multiplex PCR; in TCRdb, only in-frame clones are kept and a portion is missing. The sample consists of 150,000 or so clones, approximately 95% of them appearing once. Per germline, CDR1 ENHRY and CDR2 SYGVKD. The CDR3 has 14 residues. Trimming took off 2 bases at V and 1 base at J, with 8 bases between the two ends. The sequencing input was peripheral blood. The receptor was derived from an older woman with COVID-19, enrolled during active disease. The V call is TRBV10-3, the J call TRBJ1-1, with D perhaps matching TRBD1 (5 bases). This chain's CDR3 is CAISEVTENTEAFF. The CDR3 region has the DNA TGTGCCATCAGTGAGGTGACAGAGAACACTGAAGCTTTCTTT.